This paragraph reports one TCR beta chain. Its antigen is undetermined. Sequencing was performed with immunoSEQ multiplex PCR; in TCRdb, only in-frame clones are kept and a portion is missing. The sample contains about 49,000 clones, 94% of which appear only once. The CDR3 runs 17 residues. Germline trimming cut 5 bases from V and 2 bases from J; bases unmatched to any gene: 14. The germline gives CDR1 SGHTA, CDR2 FQGTGA. Separate from the approximately 720-subject first cohort, the roughly 120-subject validation cohort was the one that the donors belonged to. The data stem from a study of cytomegalovirus exposure and HLA in healthy donors. Study-wide results and caveats: Rare sequences made up most TCRs, while some public TCRs were found in many donors. In vitro experiments confirmed that three CMV-associated chains were specific for CMV antigens. Investigators reported about 160 TCR beta chains as tied to cytomegalovirus.

The chain carries TRBV7-3 and TRBJ1-1, with 7 positions matching TRBD1. This sequence originates from a woman aged 18-29 years in good health and CMV-seropositive. The material sequenced was PBMCs. Written as DNA, the CDR3 is TGTGCCAGCAGCGGAGGCACGCGAGGGGGCTTAAACACTGAAGCTTTCTTT. Residues: CASSGGTRGGLNTEAFF. The variable domain in full, completed from reference TRBV7-3 and TRBJ1-1, reads GAGVSQTPSNKVTEKGKYVELRCDPISGHTALYWYRQSLGQGPEFLIYFQGTGAADDSGLPNDRFFAVRPEGSVSTLKIQRTERGDSAVYLCASSGGTRGGLNTEAFFGQGTRLTVV.